The next 9 T cell receptor beta chains were all read from a single sample in a study of early T cells in non-severe SARS-CoV-2 infection. From the 5' RACE reads, TCRdb called clonotypes with MiXCR, one entry per CDR3 protein. This table has around 80,000 distinct CDR3 sequences, around 13% appearing once. Sample: whole blood. The source of these receptors is an adult who was a healthcare worker with PCR-confirmed SARS-CoV-2 infection or an uninfected control (not recorded which).

This clonotype appeared a few times. This chain connects TRBV27 to TRBJ2-7, with TRBD2 identical over 8 bases. The CDR3 totals 14 residues. V lost 6 bases, J lost 2 bases, and 6 bases stayed unmatched. In germline, CDR1 is MNHEY, CDR2 SMNVEV (reference sequence). CDR3 loop: CASRNLAGTYEQYF. DNA for the CDR3: TGTGCCAGCAGGAACCTAGCGGGCACCTACGAGCAGTACTTC.

The sample holds many counts of this clonotype. The chain is built from TRBV18 and TRBJ2-5, with D perhaps assigned TRBD1 or TRBD2 (5 bases each). CDR1 and CDR2 from the germline V gene are KGHSH and LQKENI. Trimming took 2 bases from V and 5 from J, leaving 12 bases between them. This CDR3 is built from 14 residues. The CDR3 nucleotides read TGTGCCAGCTCACCAGGGGCTAGCCCGGAGACCCAGTACTTC. This translates into CASSPGASPETQYF.

In its sample, this clonotype was seen many times. The rearrangement links TRBV6-6 to TRBJ2-1; TRBD2 matches 9 bases. V lost 3 bases, J lost 2 bases, and 5 bases stayed unmatched. CDR3 length: 16 amino acids. Germline V gene sequence: CDR1 MNHNY, CDR2 SVGAGI (reference sequence). The CDR3 sequence: CASSYTAGGPYNEQFF. The CDR3 coding sequence is TGTGCCAGCAGTTATACGGCGGGGGGGCCCTACAATGAGCAGTTCTTC.

The chain has TRBV7-2 and TRBJ2-7, with D possibly TRBD2 on 6 matching bases. The CDR3 length is 16 residues. The V gene lost 5 bases and the J gene lost 0 bases, with 17 bases spanning the gap. CDR1 is SGHTA, CDR2 FQGNSA, per germline. The CDR3 is CASSPRGLASSYEQYF. The CDR3 DNA follows: TGTGCCAGCAGCCCTAGGGGACTCGCTAGCTCCTACGAGCAGTACTTC.

To note about this clonotype: A much larger clone is a single base away; this may be a read error. This sequence joins TRBV7-9 and TRBJ1-4; the D is unclear. Looked up from germline, CDR1 is SEHNR and CDR2 is FQNEAQ (reference sequence). Trimming stripped 1 base from V and 1 base from J, with 7 bases between. The CDR3 is 15 amino acids. The CDR3 spells CASSLVEITNEKLFF. The CDR3 DNA reads as TGTGCCAGCAGCTTAGTTGAGATAACTAATGAAAAACTGTTTTTT.

The rearrangement links TRBV12-3 or TRBV12-4 to TRBJ2-2, with 9 nucleotides matching TRBD1. The CDR3 runs to 15 residues. Trimming at V came to 7 bases and at J to 5 bases, leaving 8 bases not matched to a gene. The CDR3 nucleotides are TGTGCCAGCACCCGGGACAGGGTGGGGACCGGGGAGCTGTTTTTT. Translating gives CASTRDRVGTGELFF.

With respect to this clonotype: A much bigger clone sits one base away, suggesting this may be a read error. J is TRBJ2-3 and V is TRBV28; possible D gene TRBD2, 5 bases. This CDR3 spans 13 amino acids. Germline V gene data show CDR1 as MDHEN and CDR2 as SYDVKM. The CDR3 region has the DNA TGTGCCAGCAGATTAGGGAGCAAAGATACGCAGTATTTT. This codes for CASRLGSKDTQYF.

V usage is TRBV6-5 and J usage is TRBJ1-1; D might be TRBD1 (5 bases). Trimming left V 6 bases short and J 5 bases short, with 10 bases between. In germline, CDR1 is MNHEY, CDR2 SVGAGI. The CDR3 contains 12 residues. This CDR3 is CASSRAGTEAFF. CDR3 DNA sequence: TGTGCCAGCAGCCGGGCAGGGACTGAAGCTTTCTTT.

This clonotype was seen repeatedly, ten times or more. The rearrangement uses TRBV10-1 and TRBJ1-1; 7 bases are shared with TRBD1. The germline gives CDR1 WNHNN, CDR2 SYGVQD (reference sequence). After removal of 0 bases from V and 8 bases from J, the junction contained 6 bases not matched to a gene. The CDR3 has 14 amino acids. CDR3 bases: TGCGCCAGCAGTGAGTCGAACAGGGGACGCGAAGCTTTCTTT. Protein product: CASSESNRGREAFF.